This T cell receptor beta chain was sequenced in a study of OX40 agonist ivuxolimab in advanced cancers. Study-level results: More expanded clones were seen, on average, in CD8+ T cells than in CD4+. The antigens recognized by the expanded peripheral T cells, that is their antigen specificity, were not determined. With doses of 0.1 to 3.0 mg/kg, CD4+ and CD8+ blood T cells had undergone clonal expansion by week 6.

As concerns this clone: Its antigen is as yet unknown.

Clones were read by immunoSEQ multiplex PCR, and TCRdb kept only the in-frame ones, dropping some. This sample has about 20,000 clones, with 75% to 90% found just once. The CDR3 consists of 13 residues. The V and J ends lost 4 bases and 8 bases, in that order; junction bases with no gene match: 5. Germline lookup yields CDR1 SGHAT and CDR2 FQNNGV. This sample comprised CD4+ or CD8+ T cells sorted from blood, obtained in a trial of the OX40 agonist ivuxolimab. The rearrangement joins TRBV11-2 to TRBJ1-1, with 9 bases lining up with TRBD1. This clonotype was obtained from an adult with an advanced solid tumor such as melanoma, head and neck, liver or kidney cancer. The CDR3 DNA follows: TGTGCCAGCAGCTCTACGGGGACAGGGGAAGCTTTCTTT. This codes for CASSSTGTGEAFF.